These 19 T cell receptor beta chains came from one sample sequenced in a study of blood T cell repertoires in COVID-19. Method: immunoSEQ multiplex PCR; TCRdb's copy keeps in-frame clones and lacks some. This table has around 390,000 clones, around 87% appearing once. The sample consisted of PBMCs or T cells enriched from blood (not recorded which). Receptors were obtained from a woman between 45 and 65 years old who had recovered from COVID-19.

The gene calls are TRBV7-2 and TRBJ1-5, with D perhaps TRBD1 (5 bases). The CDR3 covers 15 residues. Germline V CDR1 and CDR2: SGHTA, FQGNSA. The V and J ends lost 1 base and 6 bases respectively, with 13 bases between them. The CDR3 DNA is TGTGCCAGCAGCTTAGGCTCGGGGGGGGGTCAGCCCCAGCATTTT. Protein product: CASSLGSGGGQPQHF.

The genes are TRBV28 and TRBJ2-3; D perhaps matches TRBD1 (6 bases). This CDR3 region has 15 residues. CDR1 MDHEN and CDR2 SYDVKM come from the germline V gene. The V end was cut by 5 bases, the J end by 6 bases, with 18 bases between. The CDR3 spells CASSEPGHGGDTQYF. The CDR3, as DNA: TGTGCCAGCAGTGAACCGGGACACGGTGGGGATACGCAGTATTTT.

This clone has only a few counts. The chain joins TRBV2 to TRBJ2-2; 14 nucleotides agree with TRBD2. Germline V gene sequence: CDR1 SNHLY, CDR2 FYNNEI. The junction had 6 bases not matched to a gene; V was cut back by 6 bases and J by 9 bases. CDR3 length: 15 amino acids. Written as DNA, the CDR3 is TGTGCCAGCAGCCCCGGGACTAGCGGGGGCCGGGAGCTGTTTTTT. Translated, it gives CASSPGTSGGRELFF.

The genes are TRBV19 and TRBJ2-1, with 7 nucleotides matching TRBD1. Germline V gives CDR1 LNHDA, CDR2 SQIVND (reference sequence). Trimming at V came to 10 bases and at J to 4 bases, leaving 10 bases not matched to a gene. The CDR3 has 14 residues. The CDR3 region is CATAPSGQYNEQFF. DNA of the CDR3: TGTGCCACCGCACCCTCGGGACAGTACAATGAGCAGTTCTTC.

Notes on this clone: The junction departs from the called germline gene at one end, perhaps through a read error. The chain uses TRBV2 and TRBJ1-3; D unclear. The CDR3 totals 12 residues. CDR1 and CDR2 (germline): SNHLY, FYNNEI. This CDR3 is CASSDNGDTIYF. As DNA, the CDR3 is TGTGCCAGCAGTGATAATGGAGACACCATATATTTT.

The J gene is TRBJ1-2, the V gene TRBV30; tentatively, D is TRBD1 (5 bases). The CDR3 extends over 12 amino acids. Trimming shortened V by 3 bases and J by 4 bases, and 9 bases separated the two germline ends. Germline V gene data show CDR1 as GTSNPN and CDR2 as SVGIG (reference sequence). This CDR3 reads CAWRYRPYGYTF. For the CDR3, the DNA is TGTGCCTGGAGGTACAGGCCCTATGGCTACACCTTC.

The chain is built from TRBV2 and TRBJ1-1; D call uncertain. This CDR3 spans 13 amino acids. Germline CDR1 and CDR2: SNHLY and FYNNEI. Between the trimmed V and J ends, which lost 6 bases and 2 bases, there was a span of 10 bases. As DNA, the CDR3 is TGTGCCAGCAGGTTACTGAAAAACACTGAAGCTTTCTTT. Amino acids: CASRLLKNTEAFF.

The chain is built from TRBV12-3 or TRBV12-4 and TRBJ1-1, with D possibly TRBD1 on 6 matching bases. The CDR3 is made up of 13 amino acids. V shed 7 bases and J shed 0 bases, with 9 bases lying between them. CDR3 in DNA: TGTGCCAGCAATAGACAGGTGAACACTGAAGCTTTCTTT. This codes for CASNRQVNTEAFF.

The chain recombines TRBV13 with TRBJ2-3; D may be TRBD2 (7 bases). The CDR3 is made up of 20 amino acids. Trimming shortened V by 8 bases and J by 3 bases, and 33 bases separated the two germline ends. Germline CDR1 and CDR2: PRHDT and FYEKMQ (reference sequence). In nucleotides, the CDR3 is TGTGCCAGCGGGGGGGCCGGGTCGGAGAAACACGACTTGCATACAGATACGCAGTATTTT. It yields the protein CASGGAGSEKHDLHTDTQYF.

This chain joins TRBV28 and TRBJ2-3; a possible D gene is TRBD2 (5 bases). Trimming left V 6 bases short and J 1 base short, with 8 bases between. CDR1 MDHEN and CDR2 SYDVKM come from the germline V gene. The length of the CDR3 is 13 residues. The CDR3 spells CASRGSGTDTQYF. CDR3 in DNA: TGTGCCAGCAGGGGTAGCGGCACAGATACGCAGTATTTT.

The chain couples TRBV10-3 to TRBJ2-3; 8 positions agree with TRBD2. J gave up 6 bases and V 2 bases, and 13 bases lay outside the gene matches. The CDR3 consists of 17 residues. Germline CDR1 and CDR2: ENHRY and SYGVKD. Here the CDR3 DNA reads TGTGCCATCAGTGAGCCGGGAAAACGTGGACTAGCTGATACGCAGTATTTT. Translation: CAISEPGKRGLADTQYF.

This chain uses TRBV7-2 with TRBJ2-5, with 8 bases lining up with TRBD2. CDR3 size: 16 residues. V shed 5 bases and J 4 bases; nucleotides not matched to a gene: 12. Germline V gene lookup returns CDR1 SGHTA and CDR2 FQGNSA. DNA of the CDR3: TGTGCCAGCAGCCCCCCCGGGAGGGCCTTCGTAGAGACCCAGTACTTC. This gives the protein CASSPPGRAFVETQYF.

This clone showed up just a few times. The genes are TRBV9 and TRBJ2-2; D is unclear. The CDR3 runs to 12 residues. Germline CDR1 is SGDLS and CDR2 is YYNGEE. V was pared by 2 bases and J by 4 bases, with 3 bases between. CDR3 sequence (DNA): TGTGCCAGCAGCGTTATCACCGGGGAGCTGTTTTTT. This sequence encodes CASSVITGELFF.

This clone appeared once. In nucleotides, the CDR3 is TGTGCCAGCAGCTTAGCGGGGGCATCAGGGAACACTGAAGCTTTCTTT. Amino acid sequence: CASSLAGASGNTEAFF. V and J are TRBV7-9 and TRBJ1-1; D might be TRBD1 (6 bases). This CDR3 contains 16 residues. With 0 bases removed from V and 1 base from J, the gap between germline ends came to 12 bases. Germline CDR1 SEHNR, CDR2 FQNEAQ (reference sequence).

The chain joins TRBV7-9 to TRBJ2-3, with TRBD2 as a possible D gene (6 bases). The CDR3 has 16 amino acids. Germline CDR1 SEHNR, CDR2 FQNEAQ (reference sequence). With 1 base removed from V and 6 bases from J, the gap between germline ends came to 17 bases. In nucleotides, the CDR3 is TGTGCCAGCAGCTTAGTAGGAGGGTATGGGGAGGATACGCAGTATTTT. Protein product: CASSLVGGYGEDTQYF.

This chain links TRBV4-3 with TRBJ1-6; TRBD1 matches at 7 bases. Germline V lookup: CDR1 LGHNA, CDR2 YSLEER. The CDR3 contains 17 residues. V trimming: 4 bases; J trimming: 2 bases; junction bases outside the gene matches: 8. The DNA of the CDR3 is TGCGCCAGCAGCCTAAAGGGGGCCGGGGCCTATAATTCACCCCTCCACTTT. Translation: CASSLKGAGAYNSPLHF.

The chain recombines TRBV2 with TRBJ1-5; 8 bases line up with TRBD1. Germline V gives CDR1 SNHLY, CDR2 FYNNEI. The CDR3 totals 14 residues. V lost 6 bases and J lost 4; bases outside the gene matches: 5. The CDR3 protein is CASRRTGYNQPQHF. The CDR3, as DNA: TGTGCCAGCAGGAGGACAGGGTATAATCAGCCCCAGCATTTT.

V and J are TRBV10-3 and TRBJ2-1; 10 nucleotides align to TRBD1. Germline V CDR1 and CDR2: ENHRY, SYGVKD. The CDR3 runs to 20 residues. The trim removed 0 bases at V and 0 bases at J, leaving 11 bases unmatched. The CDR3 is CAISESFGTGVIGSYNEQFF. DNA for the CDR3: TGTGCCATCAGTGAGTCGTTTGGGACAGGGGTTATTGGCTCCTACAATGAGCAGTTCTTC.

The CDR3 nucleotides read TGTGCCAGCAGTCAATCGGGGATAGGTGAAAAACTGTTTTTT. Amino acid sequence: CASSQSGIGEKLFF. This sequence joins TRBV6-5 and TRBJ1-4; D unclear. This CDR3 spans 14 amino acids. Germline-derived CDR1 and CDR2 are MNHEY and SVGAGI. V lost 5 bases and J 7 bases, leaving 14 bases between the germline ends.